These T cell receptor beta chains were read from a single sample in a study of T cell responses to AZD1222 COVID-19 vaccine. Some clones are missing from TCRdb's copy, which holds only in-frame ones; the method was immunoSEQ multiplex PCR. The profile shows roughly 120,000 clones, just over 85% of them singletons. The source was peripheral blood, collected on day 0 of AZD1222 vaccination. These receptors all stem from an adult in good health. The CDR3 runs from the conserved cysteine through the conserved F or W. The D gene is left open where the match is weak. Some rows mark clone size as missing; the rest say once, few, many or name a class of expanded clone.

d_gene	abundance	v_gene	j_gene	CDR3aa	CDR3nt
.	.	TRBV7-3	TRBJ2-3	CASSLIGLYFHTQYF	TGTGCCAGCAGCTTAATCGGGTTATACTTCCATACGCAGTATTTT
TRBD1	.	TRBV18	TRBJ1-2	CASSPGQGRYTF	TGTGCCAGCTCACCAGGACAGGGTCGCTACACCTTC
.	.	TRBV5-1	TRBJ2-3	CASSFPASLDTQYF	TGCGCCAGCAGCTTCCCGGCTTCTTTAGATACGCAGTATTTT
TRBD1	.	TRBV5-5	TRBJ1-1	CASSLRTGNTEAFF	TGTGCCAGCAGCTTACGGACAGGCAACACTGAAGCTTTCTTT
.	.	TRBV30	TRBJ1-2	CAWSVIFYGYTF	TGTGCCTGGAGTGTAATCTTCTATGGCTACACCTTC
TRBD1	once	TRBV7-3	TRBJ2-7	CASSLRGGQGSYEQYF	TGTGCCAGCAGCCTTAGAGGAGGACAGGGCTCCTACGAGCAGTACTTC
.	many	TRBV6-2/TRBV6-3	TRBJ2-7	CASSYSKDLPFYEQYF	TGTGCCAGCAGTTACTCGAAGGACTTACCCTTCTACGAGCAGTACTTC
.	.	TRBV5-4	TRBJ1-3	CASSFTGGPGNNIYF	TGTGCCAGCAGCTTTACTGGGGGGCCTGGAAACAACATATATTTT
TRBD1	.	TRBV6-5	TRBJ1-1	CAQKTGDRGTEAFF	TGTGCCCAAAAAACAGGGGACAGGGGCACTGAAGCTTTCTTT
TRBD1	once	TRBV5-1	TRBJ1-2	CASSLWGQGNYGYTF	TGCGCCAGCAGCTTGTGGGGACAGGGGAACTATGGCTACACCTTC
TRBD1	.	TRBV7-6	TRBJ1-1	CASSSGQATEAFF	TGTGCCAGCAGCTCCGGACAGGCCACTGAAGCTTTCTTT
TRBD1	.	TRBV5-4	TRBJ1-2	CASSLTGADYGYTF	TGTGCTAGCAGCTTGACAGGGGCTGACTATGGCTACACCTTC
TRBD2	.	TRBV5-1	TRBJ2-7	CASSLQTSGLGEQYF	TGCGCCAGCAGCTTGCAAACTAGCGGCTTGGGCGAGCAGTACTTC